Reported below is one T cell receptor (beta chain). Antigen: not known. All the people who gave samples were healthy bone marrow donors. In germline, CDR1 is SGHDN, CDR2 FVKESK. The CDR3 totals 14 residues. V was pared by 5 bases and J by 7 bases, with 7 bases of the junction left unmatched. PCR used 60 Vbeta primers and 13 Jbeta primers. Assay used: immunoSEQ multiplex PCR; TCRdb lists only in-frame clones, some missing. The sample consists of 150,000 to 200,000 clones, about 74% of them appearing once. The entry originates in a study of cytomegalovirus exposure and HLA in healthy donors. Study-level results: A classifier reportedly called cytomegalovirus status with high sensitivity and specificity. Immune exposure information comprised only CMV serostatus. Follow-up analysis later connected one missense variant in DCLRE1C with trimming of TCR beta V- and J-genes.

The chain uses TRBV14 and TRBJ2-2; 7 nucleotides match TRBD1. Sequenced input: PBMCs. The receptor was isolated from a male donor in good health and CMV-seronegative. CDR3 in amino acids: CASSDLQGHGELFF. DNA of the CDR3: TGTGCCAGCAGCGATTTACAGGGGCACGGGGAGCTGTTTTTT.